The rows below give T cell receptor beta chains drawn from one sample of a study of T cells in Graves' hyperthyroidism and ophthalmopathy. Each CDR3 protein is one row after TCRdb ran MiXCR on the multiplex PCR reads. The sample includes 750,000 to 950,000 distinct CDR3 sequences, 35% to 45% of them seen just once. The sample was blood. These receptors were taken from a man aged 18 to 30 with Graves' hyperthyroidism. Each CDR3 is given without its conserved first and last residue. The order of the fields is J gene, V gene, CDR3 protein.

J gene: TRBJ2-7; V gene: TRBV6-6; CDR3 protein: ASSGGTEAYEQY
J gene: TRBJ2-5; V gene: TRBV10-3; CDR3 protein: AISDPPGLAEETQY
J gene: TRBJ2-5; V gene: TRBV2; CDR3 protein: ASSAGTELQETQY
J gene: TRBJ1-3; V gene: TRBV19; CDR3 protein: ATMRNTIY
J gene: TRBJ2-5; V gene: TRBV9; CDR3 protein: ASSVGPGRQETQY
J gene: TRBJ2-2; V gene: TRBV12-3/TRBV12-4; CDR3 protein: ASRLQGAASGELF
J gene: TRBJ1-4; V gene: TRBV4-1; CDR3 protein: ASSQGMMDGEKLF
J gene: TRBJ1-5; V gene: TRBV7-2; CDR3 protein: ASSLHTANQPQH
J gene: TRBJ1-4; V gene: TRBV11-2; CDR3 protein: ASSFQGIQEKLF
J gene: TRBJ2-5; V gene: TRBV20-1; CDR3 protein: SASSTKTGAGETQY
J gene: TRBJ2-7; V gene: TRBV19; CDR3 protein: ASSIRPGQSYEQY
J gene: TRBJ1-1; V gene: TRBV7-9; CDR3 protein: ASSLYNVGEAF
J gene: TRBJ1-3; V gene: TRBV7-9; CDR3 protein: ASSVRGTDNTIY
J gene: TRBJ1-2; V gene: TRBV20-1; CDR3 protein: SARTDSFNYGYT
J gene: TRBJ2-7; V gene: TRBV20-1; CDR3 protein: SARPGLHEQY
J gene: TRBJ2-7; V gene: TRBV13; CDR3 protein: ASSLPLGGYEQY
J gene: TRBJ1-1; V gene: TRBV29-1; CDR3 protein: SAGRGDGRAF
J gene: TRBJ2-5; V gene: TRBV29-1; CDR3 protein: SGRDRGWPQY
J gene: TRBJ1-6; V gene: TRBV5-4; CDR3 protein: ASSLGWEELDSPLH
J gene: TRBJ1-1; V gene: TRBV10-3; CDR3 protein: AISESTENTEAF
J gene: TRBJ2-1; V gene: TRBV2; CDR3 protein: ASSDLIDENEQF
J gene: TRBJ2-6; V gene: TRBV2; CDR3 protein: ADRMDGANVLT
J gene: TRBJ1-2; V gene: TRBV2; CDR3 protein: ASGRDAYGYT
J gene: TRBJ1-2; V gene: TRBV6-5; CDR3 protein: ASSYSGGDPGGGYT
J gene: TRBJ1-2; V gene: TRBV5-6; CDR3 protein: ASSLGGSQFYGYT
J gene: TRBJ1-1; V gene: TRBV2; CDR3 protein: ASSGTGGYTEAF
J gene: TRBJ2-7; V gene: TRBV2; CDR3 protein: ASRASSGRGYEQY
J gene: TRBJ1-5; V gene: TRBV2; CDR3 protein: ASTRTEYSNQPQH
J gene: TRBJ2-7; V gene: TRBV4-2; CDR3 protein: ASSQDGRGQY
J gene: TRBJ2-2; V gene: TRBV7-2; CDR3 protein: ASSLGQGNGELF
J gene: TRBJ1-3; V gene: TRBV20-1; CDR3 protein: SARVRNGNTIY
J gene: TRBJ2-7; V gene: TRBV29-1; CDR3 protein: SVEVLQGFSCEQY
J gene: TRBJ2-7; V gene: TRBV20-1; CDR3 protein: SAQRGYSYEQY
J gene: TRBJ1-2; V gene: TRBV7-2; CDR3 protein: VSSQGSQGAEGYT
J gene: TRBJ2-5; V gene: TRBV11-2; CDR3 protein: ASSQGTRRETQY
J gene: TRBJ2-7; V gene: TRBV12-3/TRBV12-4; CDR3 protein: ASSLRGPSYEQY
J gene: TRBJ2-2; V gene: TRBV29-1; CDR3 protein: SVEAGGYTGELF
J gene: TRBJ1-5; V gene: TRBV20-1; CDR3 protein: SAPTQLGQPQH
J gene: TRBJ1-1; V gene: TRBV5-1; CDR3 protein: ASSLNTGYTEAF
J gene: TRBJ2-7; V gene: TRBV7-2; CDR3 protein: ASSRLTSGKTYEQY
J gene: TRBJ1-1; V gene: TRBV7-3; CDR3 protein: ASSLVGTGGTEAF
J gene: TRBJ1-5; V gene: TRBV20-1; CDR3 protein: SADRASETQH
J gene: TRBJ2-7; V gene: TRBV20-1; CDR3 protein: SAREAGGPYEQY
J gene: TRBJ1-1; V gene: TRBV7-9; CDR3 protein: ASSATVMRTEAF
J gene: TRBJ1-4; V gene: TRBV7-9; CDR3 protein: ASSLAGFWGIEKLF
J gene: TRBJ1-1; V gene: TRBV7-6; CDR3 protein: ASSELTGGTEAF
J gene: TRBJ2-5; V gene: TRBV19; CDR3 protein: ASSIVGVSETQY
J gene: TRBJ1-5; V gene: TRBV7-7; CDR3 protein: ARITGTGDSNQPQH
J gene: TRBJ1-5; V gene: TRBV5-6; CDR3 protein: ASSQNMERNQPQH
J gene: TRBJ2-6; V gene: TRBV7-8; CDR3 protein: ASSLAGPGILAGANVLT
J gene: TRBJ2-2; V gene: TRBV19; CDR3 protein: ASSDPGNPNTGELF
J gene: TRBJ1-6; V gene: TRBV9; CDR3 protein: ASSAGDNSPLH